A single sample gave rise to the 10 T cell receptor beta chains below, sequenced in a study of STAT3 mutations in large granular lymphocyte leukemia. Clones were sequenced by immunoSEQ multiplex PCR, and TCRdb holds only the in-frame ones, with some missing. The profile shows over 30,000 clones, around 85% of them singletons. The study, taken as a whole, reports: At least one immunodominant TCR beta clonotype appeared in every T-cell large granular lymphocyte leukemia patient.

No antigen has been assigned to these receptors. The sample taken for sequencing was peripheral blood mononuclear cells. The receptor set was obtained from a man in his fifties or sixties with T-cell large granular lymphocyte leukemia. Some clones in this sample may be carry-over from other donors' samples.

The chain links TRBV29-1 to TRBJ2-2, with 11 positions matching TRBD2. J lost 4 bases, V lost 4 bases, and 8 bases had no gene match. CDR1 is SQVTM and CDR2 is ANQGSEA in the germline V gene. The CDR3 covers 16 residues. The CDR3, as DNA: TGCAGCGTTGTGATAGCGGGAGGGCCGGGCACCGGGGAGCTGTTTTTT. Encoded protein: CSVVIAGGPGTGELFF.

The rearrangement uses TRBV5-1 and TRBJ1-3; tentatively, D is TRBD1 (5 bases). The CDR3 covers 14 residues. The V gene lost 2 bases and the J gene lost 3 bases, with 9 bases spanning the gap. Germline CDR1 and CDR2: SGHRS and YFSETQ. The CDR3 DNA sequence: TGCGCCAGCAGCTTCGGGGGGGATGGAAACACCATATATTTT. Its protein product is CASSFGGDGNTIYF.

The chain recombines TRBV30 with TRBJ2-1; a possible D gene is TRBD2 (5 bases). Germline V gene lookup returns CDR1 GTSNPN and CDR2 SVGIG (reference sequence). The CDR3 runs to 11 residues. The CDR3 nucleotides are TGTGCGGGGAGCTCCTACAATGAGCAGTTCTTC. Protein: CAGSSYNEQFF.

J is TRBJ2-3 and V is TRBV14; no definite D call. Trimming shortened V by 4 bases and J by 6 bases, and 14 bases separated the two germline ends. CDR3 length: 14 amino acids. Germline values: CDR1 SGHDN, CDR2 FVKESK. The CDR3 loop reads CASSPTDWSDTQYF. The DNA of the CDR3 is TGTGCCAGCAGCCCAACCGACTGGTCGGATACGCAGTATTTT.

V usage is TRBV19 and J usage is TRBJ2-7, with 7 bases aligning to TRBD1. Germline V gene data show CDR1 as LNHDA and CDR2 as SQIVND (reference sequence). V shed 5 bases and J 5 bases; nucleotides not matched to a gene: 6. The CDR3 has 13 residues. The CDR3 DNA reads as TGTGCCAGTAGTCGTCAGGGGGTCAACGAGCAGTACTTC. Translation gives CASSRQGVNEQYF.

The rearrangement uses TRBV5-4 and TRBJ2-5, with a weak D call TRBD2 (7 bases). The CDR3 runs to 15 residues. Between the trimmed V and J ends, which lost 2 bases and 4 bases, there was a span of 15 bases. Germline V gene sequence: CDR1 SGHNT, CDR2 YYREEE (reference sequence). The CDR3 bases are TGTGCCAGCAGCTTCTCCGGGGGCGGGGGAGAGACCCAGTACTTC. Translation gives CASSFSGGGGETQYF.

The CDR3 spells CASSRNNAQGTQYF. DNA of the CDR3: TGTGCCAGCAGCCGGAATAACGCACAGGGTACGCAGTATTTT. J is TRBJ2-3 and V is TRBV6-1; D may be TRBD1 (6 bases). This CDR3 has 14 residues. The germline CDR1 and CDR2 sequences are MNHNS and SASEGT. Trimming stripped 6 bases from V and 8 bases from J, with 18 bases between.

The gene calls are TRBV28 and TRBJ1-2; D is possibly TRBD1 (5 bases). Germline CDR1 MDHEN, CDR2 SYDVKM. V was shortened by 1 base and J by 2 bases, with 8 bases between the two germline ends. This CDR3 contains 14 residues. CDR3 coding DNA: TGTGCCAGCAGTTTATCGGGGGGGAACTATGGCTACACCTTC. Encoded protein: CASSLSGGNYGYTF.

V is TRBV18 and J is TRBJ1-1; D uncertain. The V end lost 3 bases, the J end lost 1 base, and 12 bases lay between the germline ends. Per the germline V gene, CDR1 is KGHSH and CDR2 is LQKENI. The CDR3 runs 15 residues. CDR3 nucleotides: TGTGCCAGCTCACCCGACCCGGTAGGGAACACTGAAGCTTTCTTT. This codes for CASSPDPVGNTEAFF. Drawing the rest from reference TRBV18 and TRBJ1-1, the complete variable domain is NAGVMQNPRHLVRRRGQEARLRCSPMKGHSHVYWYRQLPEEGLKFMVYLQKENIIDESGMPKERFSAEFPKEGPSILRIQQVVRGDSAAYFCASSPDPVGNTEAFFGQGTRLTVV.

The chain combines TRBV6-6 with TRBJ1-2; 8 bases fit TRBD1. Germline-derived CDR1 and CDR2 are MNHNY and SVGAGI (reference sequence). The CDR3 is 14 residues long. With V trimmed by 6 bases and J by 8 bases, 11 bases remained unmatched. The DNA for the CDR3 is TGTGCCAGCAGAGGGCCAGGGGGCGCGAGGGGCTACACCTTC. Translated, it gives CASRGPGGARGYTF.